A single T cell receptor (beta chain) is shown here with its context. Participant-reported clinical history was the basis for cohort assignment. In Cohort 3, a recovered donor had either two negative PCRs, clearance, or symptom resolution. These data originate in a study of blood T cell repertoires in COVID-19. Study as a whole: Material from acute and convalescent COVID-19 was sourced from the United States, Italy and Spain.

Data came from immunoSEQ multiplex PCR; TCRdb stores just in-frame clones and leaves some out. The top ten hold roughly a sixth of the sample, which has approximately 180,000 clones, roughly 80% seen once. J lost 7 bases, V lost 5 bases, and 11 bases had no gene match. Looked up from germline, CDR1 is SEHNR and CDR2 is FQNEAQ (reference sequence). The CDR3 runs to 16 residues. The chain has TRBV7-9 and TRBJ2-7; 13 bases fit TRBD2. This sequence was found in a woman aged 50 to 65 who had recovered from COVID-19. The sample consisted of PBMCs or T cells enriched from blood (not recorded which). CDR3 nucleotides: TGTGCCAGCAGCCTCAACGGACTAGCGGGAGACAGGGAGCAGTACTTC. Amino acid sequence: CASSLNGLAGDREQYF.